Shown below are 15 T cell receptor beta chains from a single sample sequenced in a study of shared clonotypes between healthy human individuals. Naive CD8 populations comprised CD45RO-negative cells positively selected for CCR7, excluding terminally differentiated effector memory CD45RA+ cells. Clones were sequenced by immunoSEQ multiplex PCR, and TCRdb holds only the in-frame ones, with some missing. The data hold about 2,100,000 clones, with more than 85% observed a single time. The sequencing input was naive CD8+ T cells from PBMCs. Every receptor here comes from a young man in good health. Some clones in this sample may be carry-over from other donors' samples.

V usage is TRBV27 and J usage is TRBJ2-7, with unresolved D. The CDR3 is made up of 14 amino acids. Germline loops: CDR1 MNHEY, CDR2 SMNVEV (reference sequence). Trimming shortened V by 2 bases and J by 2 bases, and 10 bases separated the two germline ends. The CDR3 sequence is CASSLGPFPYEQYF. The CDR3, as DNA: TGTGCCAGCAGTTTAGGCCCTTTCCCCTACGAGCAGTACTTC.

To note about this clone: Distinct nucleotide sequences in the sample also encode this CDR3. The chain employs TRBV18 and TRBJ2-7; either TRBD1 or TRBD2 may fit D (5 bases each). CDR1 is KGHSH and CDR2 is LQKENI in the germline V gene. The V end lost 3 bases, the J end lost 0 bases, and 6 bases lay between the germline ends. The CDR3 spans 13 residues. CDR3 DNA: TGTGCCAGCTCACCGGGGGACTCCTACGAGCAGTACTTC. This codes for CASSPGDSYEQYF.

The chain links TRBV15 to TRBJ2-7; no firm D call. Germline CDR1 LNHNV, CDR2 YYDKDF (reference sequence). This CDR3 spans 14 amino acids. V was clipped by 3 bases and J by 3 bases, with 12 bases between them. Here the CDR3 reads CATSSPRLGYEQYF. The DNA for the CDR3 is TGTGCCACCAGCAGCCCCCGACTTGGCTACGAGCAGTACTTC.

The V call is TRBV6-1, the J call TRBJ1-5, with D possibly being TRBD1 (5 bases). The CDR3 totals 14 residues. Trimming took 6 bases from V and 0 from J, leaving 9 bases between them. From germline, CDR1 is MNHNS and CDR2 SASEGT. The DNA of the CDR3 is TGTGCCAGCAGCGACGACAGTAGCAATCAGCCCCAGCATTTT. It specifies CASSDDSSNQPQHF.

This rearrangement joins TRBV29-1 to TRBJ2-1; 9 nucleotides agree with TRBD2. V was clipped by 6 bases and J by 2 bases; unmatched bases: 11. The CDR3 totals 16 residues. CDR1 is SQVTM and CDR2 is ANQGSEA in the germline V gene. Here the CDR3 reads CSVRGREGQPYNEQFF. The CDR3 bases are TGCAGCGTACGGGGGCGGGAGGGCCAGCCCTACAATGAGCAGTTCTTC.

This clone has a handful of counts. V usage is TRBV9 and J usage is TRBJ1-1; unclear D gene. The CDR3 length is 14 residues. Germline V lookup: CDR1 SGDLS, CDR2 YYNGEE. Trimming pared 2 bases from V and 1 base from J, leaving 9 bases between. The chain's CDR3 is CASSVSRANTEAFF. The CDR3 DNA is TGTGCCAGCAGCGTTTCGCGGGCGAACACTGAAGCTTTCTTT.

CDR3 sequence (DNA): TGTGCCACAAACGATGGGGTATGGATCAATGAGCAGTTCTTC. This gives the protein CATNDGVWINEQFF. The chain combines TRBV28 with TRBJ2-1; D not resolved. From germline, CDR1 is MDHEN and CDR2 SYDVKM. Trimming shortened V by 10 bases and J by 6 bases, and 19 bases separated the two germline ends. The CDR3 length is 14 residues.

This sequence joins TRBV18 and TRBJ1-5; no definite D call. The ends were cut back, 5 bases at V and 5 bases at J, with 16 bases in the middle. Germline CDR1 is KGHSH and CDR2 is LQKENI. The CDR3 spans 15 residues. The CDR3 loop reads CASSRGSSYDQPQHF. CDR3 DNA: TGTGCCAGCTCAAGAGGCAGTTCCTACGATCAGCCCCAGCATTTT.

The chain links TRBV14 to TRBJ1-5, with D perhaps TRBD1 (6 bases). The CDR3 is 12 residues long. Per germline, CDR1 SGHDN and CDR2 FVKESK. Trimming removed 4 bases at V and 9 bases at J, with 10 bases between. For the CDR3, the DNA is TGTGCCAGCAGCCTGGGGGGCTGGCCCCAGCATTTT. Translating it yields CASSLGGWPQHF. Using reference TRBV14 and TRBJ1-5 for the parts outside the CDR3, the full variable domain is EAGVTQFPSHSVIEKGQTVTLRCDPISGHDNLYWYRRVMGKEIKFLLHFVKESKQDESGMPNNRFLAERTGGTYSTLKVQPAELEDSGVYFCASSLGGWPQHFGDGTRLSIL.

The chain links TRBV30 to TRBJ2-5; D ambiguous. Trimming took off 1 base at V and 5 bases at J, with 11 bases between the two ends. Germline values: CDR1 GTSNPN, CDR2 SVGIG (reference sequence). The length of the CDR3 is 13 residues. As DNA, the CDR3 is TGTGCCTGGAGTGGGGTTAGCTCTGAGACCCAGTACTTC. Amino acids: CAWSGVSSETQYF.

V usage is TRBV2 and J usage is TRBJ2-7; TRBD1 aligns across 11 bases. CDR3 length: 15 residues. The germline V gene encodes CDR1 SNHLY and CDR2 FYNNEI. V was pared by 8 bases and J by 1 base, with 7 bases of the junction left unmatched. As DNA, the CDR3 is TGTGCCAGCGGGGACAGGGGGGCACTATCCTACGAGCAGTACTTC. Residues: CASGDRGALSYEQYF.

The CDR3 DNA reads as TGTGCCAGCAGCACTAGCCGTAACACCGGGGAGCTGTTTTTT. Translated: CASSTSRNTGELFF. The rearrangement joins TRBV7-8 to TRBJ2-2, with D perhaps matching TRBD2 (6 bases). The V end was cut by 5 bases, the J end by 2 bases, with 9 bases between. The CDR3 is 14 amino acids. Germline V gene data show CDR1 as SGHVS and CDR2 as FQNEAQ.

This chain uses TRBV19 with TRBJ2-3; D call uncertain. Trimming shortened V by 1 base and J by 0 bases, and 5 bases separated the two germline ends. Germline V CDR1 and CDR2: LNHDA, SQIVND (reference sequence). This CDR3 has 14 amino acids. The CDR3: CASSIGLSTDTQYF. In DNA, the CDR3 is TGTGCCAGTAGTATAGGACTGAGCACAGATACGCAGTATTTT. The whole variable domain, remainder taken from reference TRBV19 and TRBJ2-3, is DGGITQSPKYLFRKEGQNVTLSCEQNLNHDAMYWYRQDPGQGLRLIYYSQIVNDFQKGDIAEGYSVSREKKESFPLTVTSAQKNPTAFYLCASSIGLSTDTQYFGPGTRLTVL.

On this clone: This CDR3 is also generated by other DNA sequences in the sample. The chain couples TRBV29-1 to TRBJ2-4, with D maybe TRBD1 (6 bases). This CDR3 has 15 amino acids. V was cut by 4 bases and J by 0 bases, with 13 bases left in between. Germline values: CDR1 SQVTM, CDR2 ANQGSEA. The CDR3 loop reads CSVVGDTKAKNIQYF. In DNA, the CDR3 is TGCAGCGTTGTCGGGGACACCAAAGCCAAAAACATTCAGTACTTC.

The rearrangement links TRBV7-2 to TRBJ1-1; D might be TRBD1 (6 bases). Germline V lookup: CDR1 SGHTA, CDR2 FQGNSA. The CDR3 consists of 12 residues. Trimming took off 2 bases at V and 8 bases at J, with 9 bases between the two ends. This CDR3 is CASSLWGQEAFF. CDR3 bases: TGTGCCAGCAGCTTATGGGGGCAGGAAGCTTTCTTT. Variable domain in full (rest from reference TRBV7-2 and TRBJ1-1): GAGVSQSPSNKVTEKGKDVELRCDPISGHTALYWYRQSLGQGLEFLIYFQGNSAPDKSGLPSDRFSAERTGGSVSTLTIQRTQQEDSAVYLCASSLWGQEAFFGQGTRLTVV.